This T cell receptor beta chain is drawn from a study of Graves' ophthalmopathy and Graves' hyperthyroidism. Findings of the study overall: Among thyroid clonotypes expanded above 0.001 frequency, most also appeared in blood.

RNA transcripts yielded amplified TCR beta CDR3 regions. Amplification began with first-round RT-PCR using HTBI primers, then second-round multiplex PCR was performed. In TCRdb, the multiplex PCR reads were re-called with MiXCR into one record per CDR3 protein. This sample yields 400,000 to 450,000 distinct CDR3 sequences, of which around 21% are seen a single time; around 3.2% belongs to the top ten. Per the germline V gene, CDR1 is MGHDK and CDR2 is SYGVNS. The CDR3 totals 16 residues. This clonotype was recorded only once. No antigen is known for it. Since the CDR3 does not end with the conserved phenylalanine or tryptophan, this likely comes from a read error. Over 18 months of follow-up, stable hyperthyroidism required that no ophthalmopathy appear.

Specimen: peripheral blood. This sequence originates from a woman between 18 and 29 years old with stable Graves' hyperthyroidism. The chain carries TRBV25-1 and TRBJ2-5, with 11 bases matching TRBD2. The CDR3 sequence: CASSEFSGRDQEAQYY. DNA for the CDR3: TGTGCCAGCAGTGAATTTAGCGGGAGGGACCAAGAGGCCCAGTACTAC.